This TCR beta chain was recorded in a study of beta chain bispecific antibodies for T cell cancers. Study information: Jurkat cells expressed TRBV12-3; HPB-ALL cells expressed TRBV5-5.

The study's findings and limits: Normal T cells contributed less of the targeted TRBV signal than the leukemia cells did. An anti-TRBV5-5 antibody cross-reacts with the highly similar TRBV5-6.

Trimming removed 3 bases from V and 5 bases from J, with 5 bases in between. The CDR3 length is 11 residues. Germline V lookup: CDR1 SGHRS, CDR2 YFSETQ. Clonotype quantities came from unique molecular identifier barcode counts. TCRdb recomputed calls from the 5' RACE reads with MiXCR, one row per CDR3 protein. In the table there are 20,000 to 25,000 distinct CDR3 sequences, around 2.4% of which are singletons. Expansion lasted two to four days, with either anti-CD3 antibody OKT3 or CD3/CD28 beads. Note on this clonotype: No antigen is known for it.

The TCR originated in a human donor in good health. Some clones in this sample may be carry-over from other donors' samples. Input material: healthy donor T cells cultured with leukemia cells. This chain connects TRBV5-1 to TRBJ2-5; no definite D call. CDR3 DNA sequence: TGCGCCAGCAGCTCATCGGAGACCCAGTACTTC. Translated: CASSSSETQYF.